The 5 T cell receptor beta chains presented below share a single source sample, sequenced in a study of regulatory T cells in long-lasting Graves disease. Both iRepertoire HTBI primers and Arm-PCR of CDR3 regions were used to build the TCR beta libraries. TCRdb reprocessed the multiplex PCR reads with MiXCR, giving one entry per CDR3 protein. The sample has roughly 420,000 distinct CDR3 sequences, roughly 15% seen once. Regarding time point: newly diagnosed GD, antithyroid drugs for less than 3 months. TCR sequences were obtained from RNA taken from PBMCs. These sequences were also reported in another study, on T cells in Graves' hyperthyroidism and ophthalmopathy.

This sample comprised peripheral blood mononuclear cells (PBMCs), obtained at new diagnosis, from a patient treated with antithyroid drugs. The receptor set was obtained from a woman in her thirties with Graves disease.

The table lists this clonotype with a few counts. The chain links TRBV12-3 or TRBV12-4 to TRBJ2-5; 9 positions agree with TRBD2. CDR3 size: 15 residues. V lost 3 bases to trimming and J lost 3 bases; unmatched junction nucleotides: 5. CDR3 protein: CASSFRGGGKETQYF. The CDR3 bases are TGTGCCAGCAGTTTCCGCGGGGGGGGGAAAGAGACCCAGTACTTC.

The chain uses TRBV29-1 and TRBJ1-1; maybe TRBD1 (5 bases). The CDR3 spans 14 residues. Germline V lookup: CDR1 SQVTM, CDR2 ANQGSEA. V was pared by 4 bases and J by 0 bases, with 12 bases between. CDR3 sequence reads: CSVGQPALNTEAFF. CDR3 DNA: TGCAGCGTTGGACAGCCCGCTCTGAACACTGAAGCTTTCTTT.

This clonotype has only one observation. A much larger clone differs by one base, so this may be a read error. V and J are TRBV6-9 and TRBJ2-3; D is unresolved. This CDR3 contains 15 residues. Germline lookup yields CDR1 MNHGY and CDR2 SVAAGI. The V gene lost 3 bases and the J gene lost 6 bases, with 16 bases spanning the gap. This CDR3 reads CASSYRYSIADTQYF. The CDR3 nucleotides are TGTGCCAGCAGTTACCGGTACAGCATTGCCGATACGCAGTATTTT.

At least ten counts were recorded for this clonotype. CDR3 amino acids: CASSLGDISRGDTQYF. CDR3 sequence (DNA): TGCGCCAGCAGCTTGGGGGACATCTCAAGGGGAGATACGCAGTATTTT. This chain links TRBV5-1 with TRBJ2-3; a possible D gene is TRBD1 (6 bases). The CDR3 covers 16 residues. Germline V gene lookup returns CDR1 SGHRS and CDR2 YFSETQ. V was cut by 0 bases and J by 5 bases, with 16 bases left in between.

This sequence joins TRBV5-8 and TRBJ2-5; D is unclear. V lost 0 bases to trimming and J lost 5 bases, with 20 bases between them. Germline V lookup: CDR1 SGHTS, CDR2 YDEGEE. The CDR3 covers 17 residues. In DNA form, the CDR3 reads TGTGCCAGCAGCTTGGGGGCGGCTCGGCCTCTGAGTGAGACCCAGTACTTC. It specifies CASSLGAARPLSETQYF.